One sample yielded the 4 T cell receptor beta chains listed below, sequenced in a study of human T cells and chemical hapten exposure. Documented time point: patch test 3, about 24 weeks after DPC sensitization. The sample's treatment: therapeutic diphenylcyclopropenone sensitization with weekly scalp DPC. MiXCR, run by TCRdb on the RACE reads, gives a single entry per CDR3 protein. The sample contains about 160,000 distinct CDR3 sequences, 25% to 35% of which appear only once. The sequenced sample was whole blood, obtained in connection with sensitization to the hapten diphenylcyclopropenone (DPC). The receptor source for this set is a woman younger than 30 with alopecia areata. Some clones in this sample may be carry-over from other donors' samples.

The chain carries TRBV12-3 or TRBV12-4 and TRBJ2-1; possible D gene TRBD2, 6 bases. V was pared by 2 bases and J by 5 bases, with 10 bases between. The CDR3 runs to 14 residues. The CDR3 DNA sequence: TGTGCCAGCAGTTTATCTAGCGTGCACAATGAGCAGTTCTTC. Translation: CASSLSSVHNEQFF.

This clonotype was seen a handful of times. This rearrangement joins TRBV6-2 or TRBV6-3 to TRBJ2-1; 7 positions agree with TRBD2. The CDR3 is 14 amino acids. Germline V lookup: CDR1 MNHEY, CDR2 SVGEGT. J gave up 5 bases and V 3 bases, and 4 bases lay outside the gene matches. CDR3 in DNA: TGTGCCAGCAGTTATCTAAGCGGGAACAATGAGCAGTTCTTC. Protein product: CASSYLSGNNEQFF.

The sample holds a few counts of this clonotype. The chain employs TRBV29-1 and TRBJ2-1; TRBD2 agrees at 10 bases. V dropped 7 bases and J dropped 10; count of bases not matched to a gene: 7. The germline CDR1 and CDR2 sequences are SQVTM and ANQGSEA. This CDR3 contains 12 residues. CDR3 nucleotides: TGCAGCGGGACTAGCGGAACGGGGGAGCAGTTCTTC. It encodes CSGTSGTGEQFF.

This rearrangement joins TRBV5-1 to TRBJ1-1; no definite D call. There are 12 residues in the CDR3. Per germline, CDR1 SGHRS and CDR2 YFSETQ. Trimming removed 4 bases from V and 6 bases from J, with 10 bases in between. The CDR3 DNA is TGCGCCAGCAGCAAAGCGGGATCTGAAGCTTTCTTT. It is translated as CASSKAGSEAFF. The complete variable domain, with remaining parts taken from reference TRBV5-1 and TRBJ1-1, reads KAGVTQTPRYLIKTRGQQVTLSCSPISGHRSVSWYQQTPGQGLQFLFEYFSETQRNKGNFPGRFSGRQFSNSRSEMNVSTLELGDSALYLCASSKAGSEAFFGQGTRLTVV.